Sequencing of this T cell receptor beta chain was carried out in a study of blood T cell repertoires in COVID-19. Study information: The study drew acute and convalescent COVID-19 samples from the United States, Italy and Spain.

Under the authors' procedure: Counts of nucleated cells, estimated from reference gene primer amplification, were obtained. Using immunoSEQ multiplex PCR, the repertoire was profiled, and TCRdb retains in-frame clones only, with some absent. V, J and clone size are taken as reported in that table, and D and trimming were inferred from the DNA itself. In the table there are some 80,000 clones, around 80% of which are singletons. The ends were cut back, 0 bases at V and 1 base at J, with 13 bases in the middle. Germline V CDR1 and CDR2: SGHKS, YYEKEE (reference sequence). The CDR3 loop spans 16 amino acids.

The receptor was derived from a woman between 65 and 79 years old with acute or convalescent COVID-19. Sequences were obtained from peripheral blood. This chain joins TRBV5-5 and TRBJ1-1, with D maybe TRBD1 (5 bases). The CDR3 reads CASSLVWGGSNTEAFF. In DNA, the CDR3 is TGTGCCAGCAGCTTGGTTTGGGGGGGATCGAACACTGAAGCTTTCTTT.